The next 11 T cell receptor beta chains were all read from a single sample in a study of PD-L1 blockade in urothelial cancer. Clones were read by immunoSEQ multiplex PCR, and TCRdb kept only the in-frame ones, dropping some. The repertoire holds around 45,000 clones, with approximately 80% as singletons. Stated time point: pretreatment peripheral blood. Sequenced here: PBMCs, sampled around atezolizumab (anti-PD-L1) treatment. These receptors all stem from a man aged 55-75 years with urothelial cancer.

This clone was seen only a few times. The gene calls are TRBV19 and TRBJ1-2, with 12 positions matching TRBD1. The CDR3 is 15 amino acids. CDR1 LNHDA and CDR2 SQIVND come from the germline V gene (reference sequence). V lost 4 bases to trimming and J lost 5 bases; unmatched junction nucleotides: 5. This CDR3 reads CASSNPGQGAYGYTF. Written as DNA, the CDR3 is TGTGCCAGTAGTAACCCGGGACAGGGGGCTTATGGCTACACCTTC.

V usage is TRBV6-1 and J usage is TRBJ2-1; the D gene is possibly TRBD1 (6 bases). The germline gives CDR1 MNHNS, CDR2 SASEGT. V was pared by 0 bases and J by 8 bases, with 11 bases between. The CDR3 sequence is 14 residues long. CDR3 nucleotides: TGTGCCAGCAGTGAAGCCAACAGGGTCTATGAGCAGTTCTTC. Translated, it gives CASSEANRVYEQFF.

A single count supports this clone. The CDR3 DNA reads TGTGCCAGCAGCCCCGGGACAGGCAAAAACATTCAGTACTTC. Translating gives CASSPGTGKNIQYF. This chain joins TRBV5-4 and TRBJ2-4; 8 nucleotides align to TRBD1. Germline loops: CDR1 SGHNT, CDR2 YYREEE (reference sequence). This CDR3 region has 14 residues. With V trimmed by 4 bases and J by 3 bases, 3 bases remained unmatched.

CDR3 sequence (DNA): TGTGCCAGCAGCCCTCGACAGGGTCCAGAGACCCAGTACTTC. It translates to CASSPRQGPETQYF. The chain couples TRBV14 to TRBJ2-5; TRBD1 agrees at 7 bases. Losses at the gene ends were 4 bases for V and 4 bases for J; bases not matched to a gene: 6. CDR3 length equals 14 residues. Germline V CDR1 and CDR2: SGHDN, FVKESK.

The rearrangement joins TRBV28 to TRBJ1-1; TRBD1 matches at 11 bases. CDR3 length: 14 amino acids. The germline V gene has CDR1 MDHEN and CDR2 SYDVKM. With 6 bases clipped from V and 6 bases from J, the junction kept 6 bases outside the gene matches. This CDR3 reads CASRRTGGSAEAFF. The CDR3 region has the DNA TGTGCCAGCAGACGGACAGGGGGCTCCGCTGAAGCTTTCTTT.

V is TRBV7-2 and J is TRBJ1-6, with D unclear. The CDR3 loop spans 16 amino acids. V gave up 2 bases and J gave up 1 base, with 9 bases separating them. In germline, CDR1 is SGHTA, CDR2 FQGNSA. The CDR3 loop is CASSLIGVSYNSPLHF. The CDR3 bases are TGTGCCAGCAGCTTAATCGGGGTATCCTATAATTCACCCCTCCACTTT.

This chain uses TRBV11-2 with TRBJ1-2; 8 positions match TRBD1. This CDR3 comprises 14 residues. V lost 5 bases and J lost 3; bases outside the gene matches: 5. Looked up from germline, CDR1 is SGHAT and CDR2 is FQNNGV. The CDR3 bases are TGTGCCAGCAGCCCCCAGACAGGGGACTATGGCTACACCTTC. Amino acid sequence: CASSPQTGDYGYTF.

This sequence joins TRBV5-1 and TRBJ1-2, with TRBD1 matching 11 bases. Germline trimming cut 4 bases from V and 7 bases from J; bases unmatched to any gene: 6. The CDR3 extends over 14 amino acids. The germline gives CDR1 SGHRS, CDR2 YFSETQ. CDR3: CASSLSGTGGGYTF. The CDR3 coding sequence is TGCGCCAGCAGCCTGTCTGGGACAGGGGGTGGCTACACCTTC.

This clone was seen once. The CDR3 sequence is CASTPPGGGNQPQHF. The CDR3 DNA sequence: TGTGCCAGCACTCCACCTGGAGGGGGCAATCAGCCCCAGCATTTT. The chain uses TRBV6-5 and TRBJ1-5; D possibly corresponds to TRBD1 (5 bases). Germline CDR1 and CDR2: MNHEY and SVGAGI. The germline V and J ends were trimmed by 7 bases and 2 bases, with 15 bases remaining between them. This CDR3 is built from 15 residues.

This clone was recorded a few times. V and J are TRBV4-2 and TRBJ2-1; 10 positions match TRBD2. V lost 2 bases to trimming and J lost 6 bases; unmatched junction nucleotides: 4. From germline, CDR1 is LGHNA and CDR2 YNFKEQ. The CDR3 extends over 15 amino acids. CDR3 sequence reads: CASSQIAGGINEQFF. The DNA of the CDR3 is TGTGCCAGCAGCCAAATAGCGGGAGGAATCAATGAGCAGTTCTTC.

The chain has TRBV6-6 and TRBJ2-2; TRBD2 aligns across 7 bases. CDR3 length: 12 amino acids. V dropped 6 bases and J dropped 5; count of bases not matched to a gene: 0. CDR1 and CDR2 from the germline V gene are MNHNY and SVGAGI (reference sequence). DNA for the CDR3: TGTGCCAGCAGCGGGAGGACCGGGGAGCTGTTTTTT. Residues: CASSGRTGELFF.